The rows below give T cell receptor beta chains drawn from one sample of a study of neurological immune-mediated disorders. TCRdb re-analysed the 5' RACE reads in MiXCR, keeping a single row per CDR3 protein. Here the sample spans tens of thousands of distinct CDR3 sequences, less than 5% being singletons. The material sequenced was PBMCs. Receptors originate from a man younger than 45 with multiple sclerosis. Both conserved end residues are part of each CDR3. D genes are given only for firm matches. A clone size is listed for some rows: how often the clone was seen (once, few, many), or a class if it is expanded.

TRBJ2-7	-	TRBV29-1	TRBD2	CSVVGGRAYEQYF	TGCAGCGTTGTGGGGGGGAGGGCCTACGAGCAGTACTTC
TRBJ1-4	many	TRBV27	-	CASSLLGEKLFF	TGTGCCAGCAGTTTACTTGGTGAAAAACTGTTTTTT
TRBJ1-1	many	TRBV7-2	-	CASSLAGLAEAFF	TGTGCCAGCAGCTTGGCAGGGCTCGCTGAAGCTTTCTTT
TRBJ2-5	medium-sized	TRBV5-6	TRBD2	CASSFGLAGQETQYF	TGTGCCAGCAGTTTCGGACTAGCGGGTCAAGAGACCCAGTACTTC
TRBJ1-5	many	TRBV6-6	TRBD1	CASSYVAGGNQPQHF	TGTGCCAGCAGTTACGTCGCAGGGGGTAATCAGCCCCAGCATTTT
TRBJ1-5	few	TRBV20-1	-	CSARGGGTHQPQHF	TGCAGTGCTAGAGGTGGGGGGACCCATCAGCCCCAGCATTTT
TRBJ2-1	many	TRBV7-8	TRBD2	CASSFWRGDNEQFF	TGTGCCAGCAGCTTCTGGCGGGGGGACAATGAGCAGTTCTTC
TRBJ2-2	few	TRBV5-1	-	CASSGTSPGELFF	TGCGCCAGCAGCGGAACTAGCCCCGGGGAGCTGTTTTTT
TRBJ2-3	many	TRBV10-3	-	CAITNLREGWQYF	TGTGCCATCACCAACCTCCGCGAGGGGTGGCAGTATTTT
TRBJ2-1	many	TRBV7-8	-	CASSLEEGIGMGNEQFF	TGTGCCAGCAGCTTGGAGGAGGGGATAGGGATGGGTAATGAGCAGTTCTTC
TRBJ2-1	many	TRBV20-1	-	CSASDRSSYNEQFF	TGCAGTGCTTCGGACCGGAGCTCCTACAATGAGCAGTTCTTC
TRBJ2-3	many	TRBV30	TRBD2	CAWSVPVAGGRAQYF	TGTGCCTGGAGTGTACCAGTAGCGGGGGGGCGGGCGCAGTATTTT